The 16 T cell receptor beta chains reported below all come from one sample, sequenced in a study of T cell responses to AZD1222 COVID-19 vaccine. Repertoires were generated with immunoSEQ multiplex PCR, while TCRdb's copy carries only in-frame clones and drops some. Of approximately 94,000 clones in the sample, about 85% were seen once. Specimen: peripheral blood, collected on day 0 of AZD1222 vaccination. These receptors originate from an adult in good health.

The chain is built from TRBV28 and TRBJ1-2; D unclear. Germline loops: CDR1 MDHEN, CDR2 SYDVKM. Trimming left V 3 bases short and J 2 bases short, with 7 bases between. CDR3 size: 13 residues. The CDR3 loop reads CASSFGRNYGYTF. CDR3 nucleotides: TGTGCCAGCAGTTTCGGGCGGAACTATGGCTACACCTTC.

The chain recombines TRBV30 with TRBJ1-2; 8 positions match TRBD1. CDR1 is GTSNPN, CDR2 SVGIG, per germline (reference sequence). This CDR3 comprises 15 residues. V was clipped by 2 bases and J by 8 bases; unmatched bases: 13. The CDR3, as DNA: TGTGCCTGGAGTTCTTTCGACAGGGGTCTGCGGGGCTACACCTTC. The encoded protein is CAWSSFDRGLRGYTF.

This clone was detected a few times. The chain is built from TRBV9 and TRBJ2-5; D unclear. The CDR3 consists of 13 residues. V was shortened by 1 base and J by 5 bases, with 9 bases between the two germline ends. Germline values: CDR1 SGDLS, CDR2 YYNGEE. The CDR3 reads CASSVSPPETQYF. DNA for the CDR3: TGTGCCAGCAGCGTAAGCCCGCCCGAGACCCAGTACTTC.

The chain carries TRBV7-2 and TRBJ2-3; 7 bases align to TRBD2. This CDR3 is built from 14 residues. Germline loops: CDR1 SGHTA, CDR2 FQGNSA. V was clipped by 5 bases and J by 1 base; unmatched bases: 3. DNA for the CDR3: TGTGCCAGCAGCCCTACTAGCGGCACAGATACGCAGTATTTT. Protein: CASSPTSGTDTQYF.

As DNA, the CDR3 is TGTGCCAGCAGCCCTATTGGACAGGCCAGGCCTGGAAACACCATATATTTT. This codes for CASSPIGQARPGNTIYF. J is TRBJ1-3 and V is TRBV28; the match to TRBD1 covers 7 bases. The CDR3 totals 17 residues. The germline CDR1 and CDR2 sequences are MDHEN and SYDVKM. V lost 6 bases and J lost 2; bases outside the gene matches: 13.

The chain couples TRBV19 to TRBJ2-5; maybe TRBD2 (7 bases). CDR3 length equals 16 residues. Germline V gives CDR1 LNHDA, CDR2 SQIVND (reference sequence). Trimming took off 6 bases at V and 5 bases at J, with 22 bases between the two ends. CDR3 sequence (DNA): TGTGCCAGTAGCAATTCCTGGGGGGGGCGCAGGGAGACCCAGTACTTC. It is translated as CASSNSWGGRRETQYF.

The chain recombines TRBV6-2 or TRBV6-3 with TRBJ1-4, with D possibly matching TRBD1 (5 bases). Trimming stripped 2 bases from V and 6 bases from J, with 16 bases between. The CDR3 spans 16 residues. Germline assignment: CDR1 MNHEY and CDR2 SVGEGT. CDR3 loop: CASSYSRQFIDEKLFF. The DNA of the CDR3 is TGTGCCAGCAGTTACAGCCGACAGTTTATCGATGAAAAACTGTTTTTT.

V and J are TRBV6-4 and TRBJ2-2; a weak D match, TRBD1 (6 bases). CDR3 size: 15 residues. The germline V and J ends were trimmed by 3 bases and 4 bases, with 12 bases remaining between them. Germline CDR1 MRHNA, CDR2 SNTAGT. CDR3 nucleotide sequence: TGTGCCAGCAGTGAGACAGGTCATACCACCGGGGAGCTGTTTTTT. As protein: CASSETGHTTGELFF.

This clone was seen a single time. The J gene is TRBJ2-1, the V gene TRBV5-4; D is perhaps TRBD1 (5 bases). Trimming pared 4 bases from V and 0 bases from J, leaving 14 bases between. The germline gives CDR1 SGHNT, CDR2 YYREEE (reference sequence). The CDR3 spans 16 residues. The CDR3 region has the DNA TGTGCCAGCAGCGGGGCCCCGGCCTCCTCCTACAATGAGCAGTTCTTC. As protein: CASSGAPASSYNEQFF.

Here the CDR3 DNA reads TGTGCCTGGAGCAGGGCGGATGAGCAGTTCTTC. The encoded protein is CAWSRADEQFF. The rearrangement joins TRBV30 to TRBJ2-1; possibly TRBD1 for D (5 bases). The CDR3 totals 11 residues. In germline, CDR1 is GTSNPN, CDR2 SVGIG (reference sequence). V gave up 3 bases and J gave up 8 bases, with 8 bases separating them.

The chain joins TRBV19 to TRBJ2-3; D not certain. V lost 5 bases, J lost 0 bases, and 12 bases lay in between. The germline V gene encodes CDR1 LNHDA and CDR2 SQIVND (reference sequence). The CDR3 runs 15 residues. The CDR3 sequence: CASSYGQLSTDTQYF. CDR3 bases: TGTGCCAGTAGTTATGGGCAGTTGAGCACAGATACGCAGTATTTT.

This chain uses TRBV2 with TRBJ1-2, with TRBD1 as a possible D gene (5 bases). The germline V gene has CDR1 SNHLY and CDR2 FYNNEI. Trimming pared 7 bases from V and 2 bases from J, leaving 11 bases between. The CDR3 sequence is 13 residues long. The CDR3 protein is CASTGLRNYGYTF. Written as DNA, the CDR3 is TGTGCCAGCACGGGACTTAGGAACTATGGCTACACCTTC.

This chain's CDR3 is CASSVLAGGYNEQFF. CDR3 DNA sequence: TGTGCCAGCAGCGTATTGGCGGGAGGTTACAATGAGCAGTTCTTC. J is TRBJ2-1 and V is TRBV7-3, with 8 bases that match TRBD2. Germline V CDR1 and CDR2: SGHTA, FQGTGA. There are 15 residues in the CDR3. V trimming: 5 bases; J trimming: 4 bases; junction bases outside the gene matches: 7.

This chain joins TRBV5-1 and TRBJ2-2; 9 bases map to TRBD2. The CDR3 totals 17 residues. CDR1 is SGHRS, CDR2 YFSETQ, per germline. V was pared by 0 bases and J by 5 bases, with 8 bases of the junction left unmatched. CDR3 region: CASSLGGLALSTGELFF. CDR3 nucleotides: TGCGCCAGCAGCTTGGGGGGACTAGCCCTTTCAACCGGGGAGCTGTTTTTT.

The DNA for the CDR3 is TGTGCCAGCAGTTTAGCCAGGGGCACCGCGGCTTTCTTT. The encoded protein is CASSLARGTAAFF. The chain links TRBV12-3 or TRBV12-4 to TRBJ1-1; TRBD1 is a possible D gene (6 bases). This CDR3 region has 13 residues. Trimming cost V 0 bases and J 11 bases, with 13 bases left between them.

CDR3 region: CASSQRPSGSYNEQFF. CDR3 DNA: TGCGCCAGCAGCCAACGCCCTAGCGGGAGCTACAATGAGCAGTTCTTC. J is TRBJ2-1 and V is TRBV4-3; 10 bases line up with TRBD2. The ends lost 2 bases at V and 3 bases at J; junction bases unmatched: 4. The CDR3 totals 16 residues. The V gene's germline CDR1 is LGHNA and CDR2 YSLEER.